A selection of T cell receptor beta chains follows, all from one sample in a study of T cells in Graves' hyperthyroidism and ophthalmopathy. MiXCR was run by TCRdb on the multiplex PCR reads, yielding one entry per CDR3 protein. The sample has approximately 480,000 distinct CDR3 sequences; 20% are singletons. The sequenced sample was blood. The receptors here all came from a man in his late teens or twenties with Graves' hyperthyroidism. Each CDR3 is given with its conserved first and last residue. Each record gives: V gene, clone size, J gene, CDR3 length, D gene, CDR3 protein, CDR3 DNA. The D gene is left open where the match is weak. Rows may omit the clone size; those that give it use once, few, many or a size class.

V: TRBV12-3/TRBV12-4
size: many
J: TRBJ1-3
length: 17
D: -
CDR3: CASSLGRQTISGNTIYF
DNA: TGTGCCAGCAGTTTAGGGCGGCAGACGATCTCTGGAAACACCATATATTTT

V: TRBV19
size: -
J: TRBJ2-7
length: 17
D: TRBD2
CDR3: CASSPPPRTSGTYEQYF
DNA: TGTGCCAGTAGCCCGCCCCCGCGGACTAGCGGCACCTACGAGCAGTACTTC

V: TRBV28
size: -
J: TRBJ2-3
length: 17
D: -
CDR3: CASSLGVRGRQDGTQYF
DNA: TGTGCCAGCAGTTTAGGAGTAAGGGGCCGACAAGATGGCACGCAGTATTTT

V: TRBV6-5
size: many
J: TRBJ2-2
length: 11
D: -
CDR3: CASQNTGELFF
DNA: TGTGCCAGCCAAAACACCGGGGAGCTGTTTTTT

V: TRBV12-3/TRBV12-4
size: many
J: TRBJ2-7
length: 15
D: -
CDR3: CASSLSGTKGYEQYF
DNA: TGTGCCAGCAGTTTGAGTGGGACAAAGGGCTACGAGCAGTACTTC

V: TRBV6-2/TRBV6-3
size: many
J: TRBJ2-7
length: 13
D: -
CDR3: CAISLSWSHEQHF
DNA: TGTGCCATCTCCCTATCTTGGTCCCACGAGCAGCACTTC

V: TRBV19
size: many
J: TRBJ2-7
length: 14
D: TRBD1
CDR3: CASSPGQVSYEQYF
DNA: TGTGCCAGTAGTCCCGGACAGGTCTCCTACGAGCAGTACTTC

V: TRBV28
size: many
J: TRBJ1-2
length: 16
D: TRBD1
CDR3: CASSTIRGTLNYGYTF
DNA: TGTGCCAGCAGCACAATCAGGGGGACTCTGAACTATGGCTACACCTTC

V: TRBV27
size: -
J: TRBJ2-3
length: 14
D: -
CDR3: CASSLSRAKDTQYF
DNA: TGTGCCAGCAGTTTATCCAGGGCTAAAGATACGCAGTATTTT

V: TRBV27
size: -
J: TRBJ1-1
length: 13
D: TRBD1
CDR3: CASIPTGGSEAFF
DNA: TGTGCCAGCATTCCAACAGGGGGCTCCGAAGCTTTCTTT

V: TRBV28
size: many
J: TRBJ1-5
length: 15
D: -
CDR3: CASSPRQYSNQPQHF
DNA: TGTGCCAGCAGTCCCAGACAGTATAGCAATCAGCCCCAGCATTTT

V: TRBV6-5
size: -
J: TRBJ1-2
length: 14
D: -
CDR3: CASRYGTADYGYTF
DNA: TGTGCCAGCCGTTACGGGACGGCAGACTATGGCTACACCTTC

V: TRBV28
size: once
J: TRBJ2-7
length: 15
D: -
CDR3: CASSEGGDPRYEQYF
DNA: TGTGCCAGCAGCGAAGGGGGGGATCCCCGCTACGAGCAGTACTTC

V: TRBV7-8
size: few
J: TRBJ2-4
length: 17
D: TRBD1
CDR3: CASSSARGGPLKNIQYF
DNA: TGTGCCAGCAGCTCAGCCCGAGGGGGCCCCTTGAAAAACATTCAGTACTTC

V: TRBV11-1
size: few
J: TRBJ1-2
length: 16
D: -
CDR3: CASSFEPKSGHYGYTF
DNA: TGTGCCAGCAGCTTCGAACCCAAATCAGGGCACTATGGCTACACCTTC

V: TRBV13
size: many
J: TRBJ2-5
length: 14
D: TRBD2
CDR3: CASSRLAGAWTQYF
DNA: TGTGCCAGCAGCCGACTAGCGGGGGCCTGGACCCAGTACTTC

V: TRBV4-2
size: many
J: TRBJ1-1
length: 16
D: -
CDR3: CASSQDRNLRNTEAFF
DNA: TGTGCCAGCAGCCAAGATCGAAACCTTCGGAACACTGAAGCTTTCTTT

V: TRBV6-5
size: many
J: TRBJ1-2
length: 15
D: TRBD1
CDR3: CASSSPRQGRYGYTF
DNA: TGTGCCAGCAGTTCACCCCGACAGGGTAGATATGGCTACACCTTC

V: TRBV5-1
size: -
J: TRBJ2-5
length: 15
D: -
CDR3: CASSLATGRRETQYF
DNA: TGCGCCAGCAGCTTAGCGACAGGGAGGAGAGAGACCCAGTACTTC

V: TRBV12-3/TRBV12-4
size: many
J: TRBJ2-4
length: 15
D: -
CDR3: CASSQTVLAKNIQYF
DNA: TGTGCCAGCAGTCAGACAGTCCTAGCCAAAAACATTCAGTACTTC

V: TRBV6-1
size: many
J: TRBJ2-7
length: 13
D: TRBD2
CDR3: CASRLSGGYEQYF
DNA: TGTGCCAGCAGGCTTAGCGGGGGCTACGAGCAGTACTTC

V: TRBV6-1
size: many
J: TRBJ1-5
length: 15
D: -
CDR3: CASSRVRDLNQPQHF
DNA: TGTGCCAGCAGTAGAGTCCGGGACCTCAATCAGCCCCAGCATTTT

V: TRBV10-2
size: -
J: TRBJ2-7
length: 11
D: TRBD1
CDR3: CASLQGNEQYF
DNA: TGCGCCAGCCTACAGGGGAACGAGCAGTACTTC